This TCR beta chain was captured in a study of response to subunit inactivated influenza vaccine. The CDR3 extends over 14 amino acids. V was pared by 5 bases and J by 2 bases, with 10 bases between. Germline lookup yields CDR1 SGHTA and CDR2 FQGNSA. There are a few counts of this clonotype. MiXCR, applied by TCRdb to the RT-PCR reads, yields one record per CDR3 protein. The table has some 550,000 distinct CDR3 sequences, approximately 24% seen once; the top ten hold about 2.8%. The sample was also reused in another study, on T cells expressing NK-cell markers. From that study: The TCR beta cDNA came from 5'RACE template switching with UMIs. Sequencing of TCR beta repertoires drew on sorted CD3+CD56+NKG2C+, CD3+CD56+NKG2C- and CD3+CD56-NKG2C+ T cells. Serological testing identified seven of the eight sequenced donors as HCMV-seropositive and one as seronegative. Sorting of alpha-beta TCR T cells alone was achieved in several experiments with an anti-gamma-delta TCR antibody. These same clonotypes (in four donors) also led the CD3+CD56-NKG2C+ fraction.

The J gene is TRBJ2-1, the V gene TRBV7-2, with a weak D call TRBD1 (6 bases). The input for sequencing was CD4+ T cells sorted from PBMCs, taken 12 days after vaccination. This TCR was recovered from a man aged 45-65 years who received an inactivated influenza vaccine. Written as DNA, the CDR3 is TGTGCCAGCAGCGGACAGAGAGCCTACAATGAGCAGTTCTTC. It is translated as CASSGQRAYNEQFF.